The entry below describes one T cell receptor (beta chain). Its antigen remains unidentified. These data come from a study of CD8 T cells in ankylosing spondylitis. Whole-study findings and limits: A TCR beta motif of several highly homologous variants seemed to mark ankylosing spondylitis blood.

This CDR3 spans 15 amino acids. V was shortened by 3 bases and J by 6 bases, with 15 bases between the two germline ends. Germline V gene lookup returns CDR1 SGHTA and CDR2 FQGNSA. TCRdb recomputed calls from the 5' RACE reads with MiXCR, one row per CDR3 protein. Found here are 100,000 to 150,000 distinct CDR3 sequences, roughly 18% of them singletons; the top ten hold 33%. V is TRBV7-2 and J is TRBJ2-1, with D tentatively TRBD2 (6 bases). Sequencing was carried out using blood, either unsorted or a sorted T cell fraction (not recorded which). The source of this sequence is a male donor with ankylosing spondylitis. For the CDR3, the DNA is TGTGCCAGCAGCTTCCCGGGAGTGGTGGGCAATGAGCAGTTCTTC. It is translated as CASSFPGVVGNEQFF.